These 14 T cell receptor beta chains share one sample of origin, sequenced in a study of T cells in women clearing cervical HPV infection. Clones were read by immunoSEQ multiplex PCR, and TCRdb kept only the in-frame ones, dropping some. The data include about 22,000 clones; the top ten clones carry more than 9%. The sample consisted of blood buffy coat. Source of these receptors: a woman aged 18 to 75 with a cervical HPV16 infection that either progressed to CIN3+ or cleared (not recorded which).

A word on this clone: The CDR3 end is not reached by the read, which stops 3 residues before it; the germline J gene fills it in. This chain links TRBV5-8 with TRBJ2-5; the match to TRBD1 covers 7 bases. Germline V gene lookup returns CDR1 SGHTS and CDR2 YDEGEE. This CDR3 has 15 amino acids. V was clipped by 4 bases and J by 2 bases; unmatched bases: 8. CDR3 sequence reads: CASSPGQPLQETQYF. The sequenced CDR3 bases are TGTGCCAGCAGCCCGGGACAGCCCTTACAAGAGACC.

On this clone: Read sequence stops 3 residues before the CDR3 end, and the germline J gene provides the missing end. V is TRBV20-1 and J is TRBJ2-7; TRBD2 aligns across 12 bases. V gave up 4 bases and J gave up 2 bases; unmatched junction bases: 6. The CDR3 loop spans 15 amino acids. Germline CDR1 reads DFQATT; CDR2 reads SNEGSKA (reference sequence). The CDR3 sequence: CSAIPGLAGTYEQYF. CDR3 bases read: TGCAGTGCTATACCGGGACTAGCGGGCACCTACGAG.

This CDR3 reads CASSTGTSGGPDTQYF. CDR3 bases read: TGTGCCAGTAGTACCGGGACTAGCGGGGGCCCAGATACG. The chain uses TRBV19 and TRBJ2-3; TRBD2 matches 14 bases. The CDR3 extends 3 residues past the end of the read, so its final part is completed from the germline J gene. This CDR3 is built from 16 residues. V dropped 4 bases and J dropped 4; count of bases not matched to a gene: 4. Germline V gives CDR1 LNHDA, CDR2 SQIVND (reference sequence).

Comment on this clone: The read ends 3 residues early relative to the CDR3; the germline J gene fills the gap. The rearrangement joins TRBV19 to TRBJ1-2; no reliable D call. The CDR3 is 17 amino acids. The germline CDR1 and CDR2 sequences are LNHDA and SQIVND (reference sequence). CDR3 amino acids: CASSIDVRTSSTDTYTF. CDR3 DNA, as far as it was read: TGTGCCAGTAGTATAGATGTGAGAACTTCTAGCACAGATACC.

In regard to this clone: Read sequence stops 3 residues before the CDR3 end, and the germline J gene provides the missing end. The chain has TRBV20-1 and TRBJ2-7; TRBD2 is a possible D gene (6 bases). Germline CDR1 is DFQATT and CDR2 is SNEGSKA (reference sequence). This CDR3 region has 14 residues. V dropped 7 bases and J dropped 2 bases, with 18 bases sitting between them. CDR3 sequence reads: CSVLPGVRAYEQYF. The part of the CDR3 DNA that was read is TGCAGTGTCTTACCGGGGGTCCGAGCCTACGAG.

Points on this clone: The DNA ends 3 residues before the CDR3 does, and the rest of the CDR3 is filled in from the germline J gene. The rearrangement links TRBV5-1 to TRBJ2-5, with 13 positions matching TRBD2. CDR1 is SGHRS, CDR2 YFSETQ, per germline. This CDR3 has 17 residues. Trimming at V came to 4 bases and at J to 5 bases, leaving 11 bases not matched to a gene. The covered CDR3 bases are TGCGCCAGCAGCACGGGACGGACTAGCGGGAGCGGGGAGACC. This translates into CASSTGRTSGSGET. The full CDR3 reads CASSTGRTSGSGETQYF.

Points on this clone: The missing CDR3 end, 3 residues past where the read stops, is filled in from the germline J gene. This sequence joins TRBV7-9 and TRBJ2-3; 9 positions agree with TRBD1. The CDR3 has 15 amino acids. The germline CDR1 and CDR2 sequences are SEHNR and FQNEAQ (reference sequence). Trimming removed 7 bases from V and 2 bases from J; junction bases left unmatched: 7. The CDR3 protein is CASIFGTGYTDTQYF. CDR3 bases read: TGTGCCAGCATCTTCGGGACAGGGTACACAGATACG.

Regarding this clone: The CDR3 end is not reached by the read, which stops 3 residues before it; the germline J gene fills it in. V gene TRBV28 combines with J gene TRBJ2-1, with 11 bases that match TRBD2. Germline CDR1 reads MDHEN; CDR2 reads SYDVKM. With V trimmed by 7 bases and J by 5 bases, 7 bases remained unmatched. This CDR3 spans 15 amino acids. CDR3: CASIWGTSGNNEQFF. The CDR3 DNA, read in part, is TGTGCCAGCATCTGGGGGACTAGCGGAAACAATGAG.

In regard to this clone: The read is 3 residues too short to cover the CDR3 end, so that end is filled in from the germline J gene. The chain recombines TRBV10-1 with TRBJ2-7; 7 nucleotides align to TRBD1. CDR3 length: 16 residues. The junction had 12 bases not matched to a gene; V was cut back by 7 bases and J by 0 bases. Germline values: CDR1 WNHNN, CDR2 SYGVQD (reference sequence). CDR3 sequence: CASNVQGRLLSYEQYF. Partial CDR3 DNA: TGCGCCAGCAACGTACAGGGGCGCCTTCTCTCCTACGAG.

With respect to this clone: Read coverage stops 3 residues before the CDR3 terminus; the germline J gene supplies the remainder. The J gene is TRBJ1-2, the V gene TRBV7-9; 7 bases agree with TRBD1. Germline CDR1 and CDR2: SEHNR and FQNEAQ (reference sequence). Trimming cost V 1 base and J 4 bases; bases outside gene matches: 6. This CDR3 region has 15 residues. The sequenced CDR3 bases are TGTGCCAGCAGCTTAGGGCTGGACAGGCTCTATGGC. This gives the protein CASSLGLDRLYG. The whole CDR3 is CASSLGLDRLYGYTF.

To note about this clone: The DNA ends 3 residues before the CDR3 does, and the rest of the CDR3 is filled in from the germline J gene. Within the sample, other DNA sequences also encode this same CDR3. The gene calls are TRBV20-1 and TRBJ2-3, with TRBD2 matching over 16 bases. The CDR3 covers 20 residues. Per the germline V gene, CDR1 is DFQATT and CDR2 is SNEGSKA (reference sequence). This CDR3 is CSARIQRPGLAGGPQETQYF. The CDR3 bases that were read are TGCAGTGCTAGAATTCAGCGACCGGGACTAGCGGGAGGGCCCCAAGAGACG.

Worth noting for this clone: The CDR3 is cut off 3 residues early in the read; its end comes from the germline J gene. The rearrangement links TRBV5-1 to TRBJ2-3, with D tentatively TRBD1 (5 bases). The germline V gene has CDR1 SGHRS and CDR2 YFSETQ. This CDR3 is 14 amino acids long. V was pared by 0 bases and J by 5 bases, with 10 bases between. Here the CDR3 reads CASSLGGARDTQYF. CDR3 DNA, as far as it was read: TGCGCCAGCAGCTTGGGGGGCGCTAGAGATACG.

In regard to this clone: The DNA ends 3 residues before the CDR3 does, and the rest of the CDR3 is filled in from the germline J gene. This rearrangement joins TRBV7-8 to TRBJ1-2; the match to TRBD1 covers 9 bases. Germline CDR1 and CDR2: SGHVS and FQNEAQ. CDR3 length: 15 residues. Incomplete CDR3 DNA: TGTGCCAGCAGCTTAGCGACTAATACAGGGGGCTCT. It specifies CASSLATNTGGS. From start to end, the CDR3 is CASSLATNTGGSYTF.

As to this clone: The missing CDR3 end, 3 residues past where the read stops, is filled in from the germline J gene. The chain joins TRBV12-3 or TRBV12-4 to TRBJ2-7, with 13 nucleotides matching TRBD2. The CDR3 runs to 18 residues. V was clipped by 5 bases and J by 2 bases; unmatched bases: 12. The chain's CDR3 is CASSSSGLAGALTYEQYF. CDR3 DNA (partial): TGTGCCAGCAGTAGTTCTGGACTAGCGGGGGCTTTGACCTACGAG.